The T cell receptor (beta chain) described here comes from a study of cytotoxic CD8 clonotypes in ibrutinib-treated CLL. Using immunoSEQ multiplex PCR, the repertoire was profiled, and TCRdb retains in-frame clones only, with some absent. The sample has 150,000 or so clones, 84% seen once. This sequence originates from a human donor with chronic lymphocytic leukemia. This material consisted of PBMCs, taken after 24 months of ibrutinib treatment.

The CDR3 protein is CASSQNGGWGGELFF. The CDR3 DNA reads TGTGCCAGCAGCCAAAACGGGGGTTGGGGCGGGGAGCTGTTTTTT. The chain links TRBV4-2 to TRBJ2-2; tentatively, D is TRBD2 (6 bases). CDR3 length equals 15 residues. The germline V and J ends were trimmed by 2 bases and 7 bases, with 14 bases remaining between them. Germline CDR1 reads LGHNA; CDR2 reads YNFKEQ.